What follows are 29 T cell receptor beta chains derived from one specimen sequenced in a study of post-analysis software for immune sequencing data. Study-level points and caveats: With TRBV5-6, TRBV5-1 and TRBV20-1 included, about five TRBV segments were more frequent in patients than in controls.

No antigen has been identified for these receptors. Incorporated into the TCR beta cDNA libraries were unique molecular identifiers, which served to reduce PCR and sequencing biases. TCRdb re-analysed the PCR reads in MiXCR, keeping a single row per CDR3 protein. The sample holds about 430,000 distinct CDR3 sequences, about 40% seen once. Sequenced material: blood. The receptors shown here come from a girl aged 2 to 10 with multiple sclerosis.

The chain recombines TRBV4-3 with TRBJ2-1; 8 positions agree with TRBD2. CDR1 and CDR2 (germline): LGHNA, YSLEER. This CDR3 comprises 14 residues. V lost 4 bases to trimming and J lost 7 bases; unmatched junction nucleotides: 6. The CDR3 here is CASSRGLGTNEQFF. The CDR3 bases are TGCGCCAGCAGCCGGGGACTAGGGACGAATGAGCAGTTCTTC.

This chain connects TRBV4-2 to TRBJ2-7; TRBD1 is a possible D gene (6 bases). The germline V and J ends were trimmed by 1 base and 2 bases, with 9 bases remaining between them. Germline V gene sequence: CDR1 LGHNA, CDR2 YNFKEQ. The CDR3 runs 14 residues. The CDR3 bases are TGTGCCAGCAGCCAAGTAACAGGGACCTACGAGCAGTACTTC. This translates into CASSQVTGTYEQYF.

The gene calls are TRBV4-1 and TRBJ2-5, with TRBD2 identical over 7 bases. CDR1 is MGHRA and CDR2 is YSYEKL in the germline V gene. The ends lost 4 bases at V and 1 base at J; junction bases unmatched: 12. The CDR3 runs to 17 residues. Here the CDR3 reads CASSPRRGNLSQETQYF. The CDR3 DNA reads TGCGCCAGCAGCCCCCGGCGGGGGAATCTGTCCCAAGAGACCCAGTACTTC.

The chain has TRBV5-1 and TRBJ2-7; D is perhaps TRBD1 or TRBD2 (5 bases each). Germline V CDR1 and CDR2: SGHRS, YFSETQ. The CDR3 sequence is 14 residues long. V lost 4 bases and J lost 3, with 14 bases in between. The CDR3 reads CASSDRGPYYEQYF. The CDR3 coding sequence is TGCGCCAGCAGCGACCGGGGCCCTTACTACGAGCAGTACTTC.

This rearrangement joins TRBV18 to TRBJ1-1; D remains ambiguous. CDR1 is KGHSH and CDR2 is LQKENI in the germline V gene. The CDR3 is made up of 12 amino acids. V was trimmed by 4 bases and J by 6 bases, leaving 9 bases between them. DNA of the CDR3: TGTGCCAGCTCACTCGGCAACCCTGAAGCTTTCTTT. Protein: CASSLGNPEAFF.

The rearrangement links TRBV6-5 to TRBJ1-5; 7 bases fit TRBD1. Germline trimming cut 5 bases from V and 4 bases from J; bases unmatched to any gene: 5. The V gene's germline CDR1 is MNHEY and CDR2 SVGAGI. This CDR3 has 14 amino acids. The CDR3 here is CASSTTGRNQPQHF. The CDR3 bases are TGTGCCAGCAGTACGACAGGGAGGAATCAGCCCCAGCATTTT.

This chain joins TRBV7-9 and TRBJ2-4; unclear D gene. Germline V gene data show CDR1 as SEHNR and CDR2 as FQNEAQ (reference sequence). This CDR3 region has 16 residues. Trimming cost V 4 bases and J 5 bases, with 18 bases left between them. The CDR3 sequence is CASSYPGSRWENIQYF. The CDR3 DNA reads TGTGCCAGCAGCTATCCGGGCTCCCGGTGGGAAAACATTCAGTACTTC. Full variable domain (rest looked up from reference TRBV7-9 and TRBJ2-4): DTGVSQNPRHKITKRGQNVTFRCDPISEHNRLYWYRQTLGQGPEFLTYFQNEAQLEKSRLLSDRFSAERPKGSFSTLEIQRTEQGDSAMYLCASSYPGSRWENIQYFGAGTRLSVL.

The V and J genes are TRBV19 and TRBJ2-2; TRBD2 agrees at 7 bases. This CDR3 comprises 16 residues. Germline V CDR1 and CDR2: LNHDA, SQIVND (reference sequence). V was clipped by 3 bases and J by 0 bases; unmatched bases: 4. The CDR3 DNA sequence: TGTGCCAGTAGTATCTACGGGGGGACGAACACCGGGGAGCTGTTTTTT. Amino acids: CASSIYGGTNTGELFF.

V is TRBV7-9 and J is TRBJ1-6; TRBD1 aligns across 9 bases. This CDR3 is built from 17 residues. Germline CDR1 and CDR2: SEHNR and FQNEAQ (reference sequence). The junction had 11 bases not matched to a gene; V was cut back by 2 bases and J by 9 bases. DNA for the CDR3: TGTGCCAGCAGCTTACATAGGACAGGGGACAGGCTTTCACCCCTCCACTTT. It codes for CASSLHRTGDRLSPLHF. Looking up the rest from reference TRBV7-9 and TRBJ1-6 gives the full variable domain: DTGVSQNPRHKITKRGQNVTFRCDPISEHNRLYWYRQTLGQGPEFLTYFQNEAQLEKSRLLSDRFSAERPKGSFSTLEIQRTEQGDSAMYLCASSLHRTGDRLSPLHFGNGTRLTVT.

This clonotype was counted ten times or more. V is TRBV29-1 and J is TRBJ1-2; D may be TRBD1 (5 bases). The V gene lost 3 bases and the J gene lost 6 bases, with 11 bases spanning the gap. The V gene's germline CDR1 is SQVTM and CDR2 ANQGSEA. The CDR3 has 12 amino acids. The CDR3 is CSVDPGRDGYTF. CDR3 DNA sequence: TGCAGCGTTGACCCGGGACGAGATGGCTACACCTTC.

This sequence joins TRBV29-1 and TRBJ2-3, with TRBD1 matching 7 bases. The germline V gene has CDR1 SQVTM and CDR2 ANQGSEA. This CDR3 region has 14 residues. Unmatched junction bases numbered 9, after V lost 4 bases and J lost 5 bases. CDR3 nucleotide sequence: TGCAGCGTTGTGAAGGGGGCGAGAGAAGATACGCAGTATTTT. Protein sequence: CSVVKGAREDTQYF.

This clonotype showed up many times. The genes are TRBV27 and TRBJ1-1; D may be TRBD1 (6 bases). The CDR3 has 12 residues. With 7 bases removed from V and 3 bases from J, the gap between germline ends came to 9 bases. CDR1 and CDR2 from the germline V gene are MNHEY and SMNVEV (reference sequence). CDR3 residues: CASTGADTEAFF. The CDR3 coding sequence is TGTGCCAGCACAGGGGCTGACACTGAAGCTTTCTTT.

This clonotype was picked up a small number of times. This rearrangement joins TRBV28 to TRBJ1-2; no clear D. V dropped 2 bases and J dropped 2 bases, with 12 bases sitting between them. The CDR3 length is 15 residues. CDR1 and CDR2 (germline): MDHEN, SYDVKM. In DNA form, the CDR3 reads TGTGCCAGCAGTTTACCCTCCAACGGGAACTATGGCTACACCTTC. Protein: CASSLPSNGNYGYTF.

The chain carries TRBV7-2 and TRBJ2-1; tentative D call: TRBD2 (6 bases). V shed 1 base and J shed 2 bases, with 9 bases lying between them. The CDR3 contains 15 residues. The germline gives CDR1 SGHTA, CDR2 FQGNSA. This CDR3 is CASSLVSGPYNEQFF. CDR3 sequence (DNA): TGTGCCAGCAGCTTAGTTAGCGGCCCCTACAATGAGCAGTTCTTC.

This clonotype was seen a handful of times. The V call is TRBV7-6, the J call TRBJ2-3, with D perhaps given as TRBD1 or TRBD2 (5 bases each). V lost 5 bases and J lost 5, with 14 bases in between. The CDR3 loop spans 14 amino acids. Germline V lookup: CDR1 SGHVS, CDR2 FNYEAQ. CDR3 residues: CASSPGTPGDTQYF. CDR3 bases: TGTGCCAGCAGCCCTGGGACGCCGGGAGATACGCAGTATTTT.

The rearrangement joins TRBV2 to TRBJ1-5; tentatively, D is TRBD1 (6 bases). In germline, CDR1 is SNHLY, CDR2 FYNNEI. Trimming took off 1 base at V and 4 bases at J, with 8 bases between the two ends. This CDR3 contains 14 residues. CDR3 protein: CASSEDRVNQPQHF. The CDR3 DNA follows: TGTGCCAGCAGTGAAGACAGGGTAAATCAGCCCCAGCATTTT.

This clonotype has only a few counts. CDR3: CATSDFWGELFF. The CDR3 bases are TGTGCCACCAGTGATTTTTGGGGGGAGCTGTTTTTT. The J gene is TRBJ2-2, the V gene TRBV24-1, with no clear D. This CDR3 spans 12 amino acids. Per the germline V gene, CDR1 is KGHDR and CDR2 is SFDVKD. Between the trimmed V and J ends, which lost 1 base and 8 bases, there was a span of 4 bases.

The chain has TRBV5-1 and TRBJ1-2, with 12 bases aligning to TRBD1. The V segment lost 4 bases and the J segment 9 bases; nucleotides outside the gene matches: 4. In germline, CDR1 is SGHRS, CDR2 YFSETQ. The CDR3 covers 13 residues. CDR3 sequence reads: CASSPGQGASYTF. The CDR3 coding sequence is TGCGCCAGCAGCCCGGGACAGGGGGCCAGCTACACCTTC.

In its sample, this clonotype was seen a few times. This rearrangement joins TRBV7-9 to TRBJ2-5; 8 bases are shared with TRBD1. This CDR3 spans 14 amino acids. Germline V CDR1 and CDR2: SEHNR, FQNEAQ (reference sequence). Trimming took 4 bases from V and 4 from J; bases not matched to a gene: 5. The CDR3 sequence: CASSYPRGRETQYF. CDR3 nucleotides: TGTGCCAGCAGCTACCCCAGGGGGCGAGAGACCCAGTACTTC.

Worth noting for this clonotype: Mismatch with germline at one junction end may stem from a read error. The genes are TRBV11-2 and TRBJ2-5; perhaps TRBD1 as D (5 bases). The CDR3 totals 15 residues. Per the germline V gene, CDR1 is SGHAT and CDR2 is FQNNGV. CDR3 protein: CTSSNQGWYQETQYF. The DNA of the CDR3 is TGTACCAGCAGCAATCAGGGATGGTACCAAGAGACCCAGTACTTC.

This clonotype was counted between two and nine times. V gene TRBV27 combines with J gene TRBJ1-5; TRBD1 matches 7 bases. The CDR3 covers 15 residues. Trimming took 5 bases from V and 7 from J; bases not matched to a gene: 11. CDR1 and CDR2 (germline): MNHEY, SMNVEV (reference sequence). CDR3: CASSALTGIRQPQHF. The DNA for the CDR3 is TGTGCCAGCAGTGCCCTGACAGGGATCCGGCAGCCCCAGCATTTT.

V and J are TRBV29-1 and TRBJ1-1, with TRBD1 matching over 7 bases. The germline gives CDR1 SQVTM, CDR2 ANQGSEA. J was trimmed by 5 bases and V by 7 bases; bases with no gene match: 7. This CDR3 has 12 residues. The CDR3 DNA sequence: TGCAGCGCCCTGACAGGGTGGACTGAAGCTTTCTTT. Residues: CSALTGWTEAFF. The full variable domain, its missing parts supplied by reference TRBV29-1 and TRBJ1-1, is SAVISQKPSRDICQRGTSLTIQCQVDSQVTMMFWYRQQPGQSLTLIATANQGSEATYESGFVIDKFPISRPNLTFSTLTVSNMSPEDSSIYLCSALTGWTEAFFGQGTRLTVV.

The chain uses TRBV5-1 and TRBJ2-5; D may correspond to TRBD1 or TRBD2 (6 bases each). The end of the DNA fits TRBJ2-7 better, so the J call may be wrong. The CDR3 has 17 residues. Per the germline V gene, CDR1 is SGHRS and CDR2 is YFSETQ. CDR3: CASSLLPGGLGSYEQYF. Written as DNA, the CDR3 is TGCGCCAGCAGCTTGCTCCCTGGGGGGCTAGGGTCCTACGAGCAGTACTTC.

As concerns this clonotype: The final CDR3 position lacks the conserved phenylalanine or tryptophan, pointing to a likely read error. The V gene is TRBV10-1, the J gene TRBJ1-4; D might be TRBD1 (5 bases). The CDR3 spans 15 residues. V lost 0 bases to trimming and J lost 7 bases, with 12 bases between them. From germline, CDR1 is WNHNN and CDR2 SYGVQD (reference sequence). CDR3 sequence (DNA): TGCGCCAGCAGTGAGTCGAGGGGTAACGGTGAAAAACTGTTTTTG. Amino acids: CASSESRGNGEKLFL.

This rearrangement joins TRBV12-3 or TRBV12-4 to TRBJ2-1; no clear D. Trimming shortened V by 7 bases and J by 5 bases, and 12 bases separated the two germline ends. The CDR3 extends over 13 amino acids. The CDR3 DNA sequence: TGTGCCAGCACGGGCGAGCTGAACAATGAGCAGTTCTTC. Its protein product is CASTGELNNEQFF.

The rearrangement links TRBV27 to TRBJ1-2; D gene ambiguous. The V end lost 0 bases, the J end lost 8 bases, and 13 bases lay between the germline ends. This CDR3 has 14 amino acids. The germline V gene has CDR1 MNHEY and CDR2 SMNVEV (reference sequence). The CDR3 nucleotides read TGTGCCAGCAGTTTATCGGGGAAGCTCATGGGCTACACCTTC. Translation gives CASSLSGKLMGYTF.

The chain joins TRBV9 to TRBJ2-7; D not resolved. The CDR3 covers 12 residues. CDR1 SGDLS and CDR2 YYNGEE come from the germline V gene. The ends were cut back, 1 base at V and 6 bases at J, with 8 bases in the middle. For the CDR3, the DNA is TGTGCCAGCAGCGTAAAGTCCGGCGAGCAGTACTTC. This codes for CASSVKSGEQYF.

The chain employs TRBV3-1 and TRBJ2-3; 7 positions agree with TRBD1. This CDR3 contains 16 residues. The germline CDR1 and CDR2 sequences are LGHDT and YNNKEL (reference sequence). Trimming took 4 bases from V and 3 from J; bases not matched to a gene: 10. Here the CDR3 DNA reads TGTGCCAGCAGCCGGCGGATCACAGGGGCGACAGATACGCAGTATTTT. Translated, it gives CASSRRITGATDTQYF.

The chain recombines TRBV7-2 with TRBJ2-7, with D uncertain. The germline V gene has CDR1 SGHTA and CDR2 FQGNSA. The V end lost 1 base, the J end lost 3 bases, and 22 bases lay between the germline ends. CDR3 length: 18 amino acids. The chain's CDR3 is CASSLVLSGGGACYEQYF. Here the CDR3 DNA reads TGTGCCAGCAGCTTAGTTCTGTCCGGTGGCGGAGCTTGCTACGAGCAGTACTTC.